This T cell receptor beta chain appears in the sequencing data of a study of blood T cell repertoires in COVID-19. As for the study in general: From T cells, B-cell-depleted T cells, or PBMCs came the material, which was cDNA or gDNA.

In the original analysis: The assay estimated nucleated cells by amplifying reference gene primers. TCRdb keeps only in-frame clones here, not all; method: immunoSEQ multiplex PCR. V and J calls and clone size follow that table, whereas D and trimming were derived from the DNA. The table lists 350,000 to 450,000 clones, around four fifths of them singletons. Participant-reported clinical history was the basis for cohort assignment. Recovery meant two consecutive negative NP/OP PCR tests, professional clearance, or resolved symptoms. V shed 2 bases and J 3 bases; nucleotides not matched to a gene: 3. Germline lookup yields CDR1 MNHNY and CDR2 SVGAGI (reference sequence). CDR3 length: 15 amino acids.

The J gene is TRBJ1-4, the V gene TRBV6-6, with 7 bases aligning to TRBD1. This clonotype was sampled from a woman aged 45 to 65 who had recovered from COVID-19. Sequenced material: PBMCs or T cells enriched from blood (not recorded which). As DNA, the CDR3 is TGTGCCAGCAGTTACCCGGGACAGTCTAATGAAAAACTGTTTTTT. It is translated as CASSYPGQSNEKLFF.